A single sample is the source of the 2 T cell receptor beta chains below, sequenced in a study of blood T cell repertoires in COVID-19. Clones were sequenced by immunoSEQ multiplex PCR, and TCRdb holds only the in-frame ones, with some missing. This table holds 200,000 to 300,000 clones, about 91% found once. Sequencing was done on a sample of peripheral blood. These receptors were collected from a woman in her thirties with COVID-19, enrolled during active disease.

V is TRBV6-4 and J is TRBJ2-7, with D hard to call. Trimming pared 0 bases from V and 0 bases from J, leaving 15 bases between. Germline V lookup: CDR1 MRHNA, CDR2 SNTAGT. There are 17 residues in the CDR3. DNA for the CDR3: TGTGCCAGCAGTGACTCGTATTGCCCGTTTAGCTCCTACGAGCAGTACTTC. Translated: CASSDSYCPFSSYEQYF.

This chain connects TRBV6-5 to TRBJ1-6; D is ambiguous. Germline values: CDR1 MNHEY, CDR2 SVGAGI. CDR3 length equals 15 residues. Deletions cut 6 bases from V and 0 bases from J, with 9 bases between. CDR3 in DNA: TGTGCCAGCAGCCAGGATCTCTCCTATAATTCACCCCTCCACTTT. The encoded protein is CASSQDLSYNSPLHF.